Below, 8 T cell receptor beta chains from the same sample are listed, as sequenced in a study of OX40 agonist ivuxolimab in advanced cancers. TCRdb's table, derived via immunoSEQ multiplex PCR, lists solely in-frame clones and lacks some. This table has roughly 63,000 clones, 85% to 90% appearing once. The sample in question was CD4+ or CD8+ T cells sorted from blood, obtained in a trial of the OX40 agonist ivuxolimab. These TCRs come from an adult with an advanced solid tumor such as melanoma, head and neck, liver or kidney cancer.

The chain links TRBV28 to TRBJ2-1; 7 nucleotides agree with TRBD1. The CDR3 loop spans 15 amino acids. Germline CDR1 is MDHEN and CDR2 is SYDVKM. V was clipped by 10 bases and J by 0 bases; unmatched bases: 9. CDR3 sequence (DNA): TGTGCCACCATAGGGGGCACACACTCCTACAATGAGCAGTTCTTC. Residues: CATIGGTHSYNEQFF.

The chain links TRBV6-1 to TRBJ2-1, with D unclear. The CDR3 length is 15 residues. V lost 2 bases to trimming and J lost 7 bases, with 15 bases between them. Germline V gives CDR1 MNHNS, CDR2 SASEGT. CDR3 sequence (DNA): TGTGCCAGCAGTGAACCCGGCAGGAAGAAAAATGAGCAGTTCTTC. This sequence encodes CASSEPGRKKNEQFF.

The chain joins TRBV7-9 to TRBJ1-4; 8 bases agree with TRBD1. The CDR3 extends over 17 amino acids. Germline V gives CDR1 SEHNR, CDR2 FQNEAQ (reference sequence). With V trimmed by 1 base and J by 7 bases, 11 bases remained unmatched. Here the CDR3 reads CASSLDGQGFLPEKLFF. For the CDR3, the DNA is TGTGCCAGCAGCTTAGACGGACAGGGTTTTTTACCTGAAAAACTGTTTTTT.

This clone was recorded a few times. J is TRBJ2-5 and V is TRBV6-5, with no clear D. This CDR3 has 12 amino acids. Per germline, CDR1 MNHEY and CDR2 SVGAGI. V lost 8 bases, J lost 0 bases, and 7 bases lay in between. CDR3 loop: CASGDYQETQYF. CDR3 sequence (DNA): TGTGCCAGCGGGGATTACCAAGAGACCCAGTACTTC.

V is TRBV20-1 and J is TRBJ2-7, with no clear D. Germline V gene sequence: CDR1 DFQATT, CDR2 SNEGSKA (reference sequence). This CDR3 has 11 amino acids. V lost 0 bases to trimming and J lost 2 bases, with 2 bases between them. The CDR3, as DNA: TGCAGTGCTAGAGATACCTACGAGCAGTACTTC. This gives the protein CSARDTYEQYF.

This clone was observed a single time. The chain joins TRBV19 to TRBJ2-7, with TRBD1 matching 11 bases. Per the germline V gene, CDR1 is LNHDA and CDR2 is SQIVND (reference sequence). V lost 3 bases, J lost 3 bases, and 1 base stayed unmatched. The CDR3 is made up of 14 amino acids. CDR3 sequence reads: CASSMGTGGYEQYF. The CDR3 coding sequence is TGTGCCAGTAGTATGGGGACAGGGGGCTACGAGCAGTACTTC.

The V call is TRBV6-5, the J call TRBJ1-6, with D perhaps matching TRBD1 (5 bases). V was shortened by 4 bases and J by 9 bases, with 10 bases between the two germline ends. Looked up from germline, CDR1 is MNHEY and CDR2 is SVGAGI. The CDR3 is made up of 13 amino acids. The CDR3 coding sequence is TGTGCCAGCAGTTCCAGGGAGGCTTCACCCCTCCACTTT. The encoded protein is CASSSREASPLHF.

The chain links TRBV6-1 to TRBJ1-2; 7 bases line up with TRBD1. Germline V gene sequence: CDR1 MNHNS, CDR2 SASEGT. The CDR3 is 15 residues long. Losses at the gene ends were 4 bases for V and 4 bases for J; bases not matched to a gene: 9. DNA for the CDR3: TGTGCCAGCAGTGTCCTATTGACAGGGCTCTATGGCTACACCTTC. This gives the protein CASSVLLTGLYGYTF.